This T cell receptor (beta chain) derives from a study of T cell responses to AZD1222 COVID-19 vaccine. Study-wide findings and caveats: A reported finding is that nearly half of spike-specific TCRs target unmutated variant regions.

This clone was detected a few times. Its antigen is not known. CDR1 is SGHAT, CDR2 FQNNGV, per germline. V was clipped by 5 bases and J by 4 bases, with 15 bases between them. This CDR3 is 14 amino acids long. Here immunoSEQ multiplex PCR was the method, and the copy in TCRdb shows in-frame clones only, minus some. The sample shows about 110,000 clones, approximately 94% of them seen only once. The sample here was peripheral blood, taken 28 days after the second AZD1222 dose. This sequence was found in an adult who received the AZD1222 COVID-19 vaccine. V gene TRBV11-2 combines with J gene TRBJ2-7; TRBD2 is a possible D gene (6 bases). This CDR3 is CASSPTGRIYEQYF. The DNA for the CDR3 is TGTGCCAGCAGCCCTACGGGGAGGATATACGAGCAGTACTTC.